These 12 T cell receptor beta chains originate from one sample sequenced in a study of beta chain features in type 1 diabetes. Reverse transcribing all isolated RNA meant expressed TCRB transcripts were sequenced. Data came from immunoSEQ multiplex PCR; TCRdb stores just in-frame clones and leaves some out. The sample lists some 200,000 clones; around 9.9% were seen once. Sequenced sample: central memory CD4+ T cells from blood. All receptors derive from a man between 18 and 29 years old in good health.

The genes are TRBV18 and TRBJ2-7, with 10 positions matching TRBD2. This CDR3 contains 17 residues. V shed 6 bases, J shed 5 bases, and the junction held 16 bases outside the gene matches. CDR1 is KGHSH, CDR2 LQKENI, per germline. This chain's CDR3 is CASSIREPGLARHEQYF. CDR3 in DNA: TGTGCCAGCTCGATTCGTGAGCCGGGACTAGCGAGACACGAGCAGTACTTC.

CDR3 nucleotide sequence: TGTGCCAGCAGTGAAGACTACGAGCAGTACTTC. It encodes CASSEDYEQYF. This sequence joins TRBV2 and TRBJ2-7; no reliable D call. Germline V CDR1 and CDR2: SNHLY, FYNNEI. V was cut by 1 base and J by 3 bases, with 1 base left in between. The CDR3 totals 11 residues.

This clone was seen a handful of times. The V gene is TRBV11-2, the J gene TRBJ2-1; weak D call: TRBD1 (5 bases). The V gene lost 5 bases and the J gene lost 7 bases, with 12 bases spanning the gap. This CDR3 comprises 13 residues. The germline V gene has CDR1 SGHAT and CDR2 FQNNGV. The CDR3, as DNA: TGTGCCAGCAGCCTGGACAACTGGAATGAGCAGTTCTTC. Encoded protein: CASSLDNWNEQFF. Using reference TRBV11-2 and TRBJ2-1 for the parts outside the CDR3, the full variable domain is EAGVAQSPRYKIIEKRQSVAFWCNPISGHATLYWYQQILGQGPKLLIQFQNNGVVDDSQLPKDRFSAERLKGVDSTLKIQPAKLEDSAVYLCASSLDNWNEQFFGPGTRLTVL.

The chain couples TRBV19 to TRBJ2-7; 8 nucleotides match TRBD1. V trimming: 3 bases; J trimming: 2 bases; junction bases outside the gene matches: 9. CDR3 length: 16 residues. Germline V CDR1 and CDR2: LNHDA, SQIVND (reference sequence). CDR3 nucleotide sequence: TGTGCCAGTAGTATTGGCGGGACAGGAGTCGCCTACGAGCAGTACTTC. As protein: CASSIGGTGVAYEQYF.

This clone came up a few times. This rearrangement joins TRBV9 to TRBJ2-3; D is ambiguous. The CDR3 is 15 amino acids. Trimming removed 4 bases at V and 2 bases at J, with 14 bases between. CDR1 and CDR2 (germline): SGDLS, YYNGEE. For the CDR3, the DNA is TGTGCCAGCAGCCCACACCCCGTCCTCACAGATACGCAGTATTTT. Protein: CASSPHPVLTDTQYF.

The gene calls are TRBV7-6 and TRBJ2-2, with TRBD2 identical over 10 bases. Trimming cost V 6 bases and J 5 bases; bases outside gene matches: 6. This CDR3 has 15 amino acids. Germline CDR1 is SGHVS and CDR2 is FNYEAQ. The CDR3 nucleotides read TGTGCCAGCAGTGCTACTAGCGGGACAACCGGGGAGCTGTTTTTT. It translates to CASSATSGTTGELFF.

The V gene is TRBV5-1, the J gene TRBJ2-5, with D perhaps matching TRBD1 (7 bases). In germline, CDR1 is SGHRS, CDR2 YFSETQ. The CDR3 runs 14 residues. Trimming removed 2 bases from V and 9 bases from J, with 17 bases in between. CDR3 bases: TGCGCCAGCAGCTTCCAGGGGGAGGAAGGGGCCCAGTACTTC. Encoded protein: CASSFQGEEGAQYF.

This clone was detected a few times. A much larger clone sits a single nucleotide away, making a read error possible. CDR3 coding DNA: TGTGCCAGCTCCGGGGGGGATGGTGCCGCAGATACGCAGTATTTT. Its protein is CASSGGDGAADTQYF. The rearrangement uses TRBV25-1 and TRBJ2-3; 8 bases agree with TRBD2. Germline V lookup: CDR1 MGHDK, CDR2 SYGVNS. J gave up 4 bases and V 8 bases, and 11 bases lay outside the gene matches. The CDR3 is made up of 15 amino acids.

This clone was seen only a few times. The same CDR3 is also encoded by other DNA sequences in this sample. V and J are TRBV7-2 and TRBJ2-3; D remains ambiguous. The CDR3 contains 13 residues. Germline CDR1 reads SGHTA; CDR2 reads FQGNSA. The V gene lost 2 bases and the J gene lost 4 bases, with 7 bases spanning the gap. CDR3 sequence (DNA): TGTGCCAGCAGCTTAATACGAGCAGATACGCAGTATTTT. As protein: CASSLIRADTQYF.

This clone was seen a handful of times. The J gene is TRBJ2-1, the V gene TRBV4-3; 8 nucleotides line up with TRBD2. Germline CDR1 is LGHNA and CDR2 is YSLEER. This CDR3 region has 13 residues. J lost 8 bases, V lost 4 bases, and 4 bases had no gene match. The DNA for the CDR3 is TGCGCCAGCAGCCGAGTCGGGGGGGATGAGCAGTTCTTC. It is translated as CASSRVGGDEQFF.

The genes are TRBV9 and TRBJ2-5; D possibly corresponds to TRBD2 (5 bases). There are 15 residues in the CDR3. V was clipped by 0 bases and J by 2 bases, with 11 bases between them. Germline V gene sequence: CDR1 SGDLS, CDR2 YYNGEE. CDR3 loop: CASSVALALQETQYF. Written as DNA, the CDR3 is TGTGCCAGCAGCGTAGCCCTAGCCCTACAAGAGACCCAGTACTTC.

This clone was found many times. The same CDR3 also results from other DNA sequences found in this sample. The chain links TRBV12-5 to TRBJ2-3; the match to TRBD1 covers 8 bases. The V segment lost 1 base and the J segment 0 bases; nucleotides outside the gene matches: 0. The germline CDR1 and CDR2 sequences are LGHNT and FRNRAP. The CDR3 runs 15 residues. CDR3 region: CASGLGQGSTDTQYF. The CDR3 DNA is TGTGCTAGTGGTTTGGGACAGGGGAGCACAGATACGCAGTATTTT.